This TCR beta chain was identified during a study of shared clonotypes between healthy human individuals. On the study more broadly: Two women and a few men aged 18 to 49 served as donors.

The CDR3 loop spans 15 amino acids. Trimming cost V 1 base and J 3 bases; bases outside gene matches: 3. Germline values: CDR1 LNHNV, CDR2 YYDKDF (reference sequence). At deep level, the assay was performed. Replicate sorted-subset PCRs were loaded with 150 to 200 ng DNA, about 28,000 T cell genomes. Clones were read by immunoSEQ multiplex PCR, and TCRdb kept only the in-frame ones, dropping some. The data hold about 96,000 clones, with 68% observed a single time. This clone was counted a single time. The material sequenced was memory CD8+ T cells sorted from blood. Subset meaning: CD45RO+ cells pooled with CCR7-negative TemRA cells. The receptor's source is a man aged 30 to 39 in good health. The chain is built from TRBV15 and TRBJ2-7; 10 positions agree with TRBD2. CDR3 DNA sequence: TGTGCCACCAGCAGAGGTACTAGCGGGAACTACGAGCAGTACTTC. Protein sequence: CATSRGTSGNYEQYF.